Each of the 6 T cell receptor beta chains below was sequenced from the same sample in a study of blood T cell repertoires in COVID-19. Assay used: immunoSEQ multiplex PCR; TCRdb lists only in-frame clones, some missing. Seen here are some 160,000 clones, more than 75% observed once, and the top ten hold 2% to 2.5%. Sequencing was done on a sample of peripheral blood. These receptors were obtained from a man aged 50-59 years who had recovered from COVID-19.

The J gene is TRBJ1-4, the V gene TRBV6-5; D not resolved. This CDR3 has 13 residues. The germline V and J ends were trimmed by 5 bases and 6 bases, with 10 bases remaining between them. Germline CDR1 reads MNHEY; CDR2 reads SVGAGI. The CDR3 DNA reads as TGTGCCAGCAGTATACTGAGGGATGAAAAACTGTTTTTT. It yields the protein CASSILRDEKLFF.

The J gene is TRBJ2-4, the V gene TRBV18, with D maybe TRBD2 (6 bases). The CDR3 totals 14 residues. Germline V gives CDR1 KGHSH, CDR2 LQKENI. Trimming took off 3 bases at V and 8 bases at J, with 14 bases between the two ends. As DNA, the CDR3 is TGTGCCAGCTCACCGGGACTTAGAGGGGACATTCAGTACTTC. It codes for CASSPGLRGDIQYF. Full variable domain (remainder filled in from reference TRBV18 and TRBJ2-4): NAGVMQNPRHLVRRRGQEARLRCSPMKGHSHVYWYRQLPEEGLKFMVYLQKENIIDESGMPKERFSAEFPKEGPSILRIQQVVRGDSAAYFCASSPGLRGDIQYFGAGTRLSVL.

The J gene is TRBJ2-7, the V gene TRBV15; D is undetermined. Germline V gene sequence: CDR1 LNHNV, CDR2 YYDKDF (reference sequence). Trimming stripped 0 bases from V and 6 bases from J, with 9 bases between. The CDR3 totals 13 residues. The CDR3 here is CATSRDRGREQYF. The CDR3 region has the DNA TGTGCCACCAGCAGAGATCGAGGCCGCGAGCAGTACTTC.

J is TRBJ2-7 and V is TRBV29-1; D might be TRBD2 (5 bases). Germline loops: CDR1 SQVTM, CDR2 ANQGSEA. The CDR3 is 11 amino acids. Deletions cut 8 bases from V and 3 bases from J, with 11 bases between. The CDR3 nucleotides are TGCAGCCTTGGACTGAACTACGAGCAGTACTTC. Its translation is CSLGLNYEQYF.

The V call is TRBV5-4, the J call TRBJ2-3, with D tentatively TRBD1 (6 bases). Germline loops: CDR1 SGHNT, CDR2 YYREEE (reference sequence). The CDR3 has 17 residues. The V and J ends lost 1 base and 0 bases respectively, with 15 bases between them. This chain's CDR3 is CASSLKPGQFSTDTQYF. CDR3 DNA: TGTGCCAGCAGCTTGAAACCGGGACAATTTAGCACAGATACGCAGTATTTT.

CDR3 protein: CSGRTGGEQYF. The CDR3 DNA sequence: TGCAGCGGACGGACTGGAGGCGAGCAGTACTTC. This chain joins TRBV29-1 and TRBJ2-7; TRBD2 might be the D (5 bases). The CDR3 is 11 residues long. With 7 bases removed from V and 6 bases from J, the gap between germline ends came to 13 bases. CDR1 is SQVTM, CDR2 ANQGSEA, per germline.